This is a list of T cell receptor beta chains from one sample in a study of cytomegalovirus exposure and HLA in healthy donors. Here immunoSEQ multiplex PCR was the method, and the copy in TCRdb shows in-frame clones only, minus some. Of fewer than 200,000 clones listed, more than 75% are singletons. Sequenced material: PBMCs. These receptors originate from a girl aged 2 to 9 in good health and CMV-seropositive. The CDR3 runs from the conserved cysteine through the conserved F or W. Fields, in order: V gene, J gene, CDR3 protein.

V gene: TRBV6-4; J gene: TRBJ2-2; CDR3 protein: CASSRTSGIPNTGELFF
V gene: TRBV10-2; J gene: TRBJ1-1; CDR3 protein: CASSVGGTEAFF
V gene: TRBV30; J gene: TRBJ2-2; CDR3 protein: CAWSDSGRQIGELFF
V gene: TRBV25-1; J gene: TRBJ1-1; CDR3 protein: CASRPGQGTNTEAFF
V gene: TRBV6-6; J gene: TRBJ1-5; CDR3 protein: CASKPTLSRKPQHF
V gene: TRBV29-1; J gene: TRBJ2-3; CDR3 protein: CSVEGSRTTFSTDTQYF
V gene: TRBV30; J gene: TRBJ1-1; CDR3 protein: CAWSASGTGGYKAFF
V gene: TRBV10-3; J gene: TRBJ2-3; CDR3 protein: CAIKQDITDTQYF
V gene: TRBV28; J gene: TRBJ2-6; CDR3 protein: CASSLIGTSGRNRAREAGANVLTF
V gene: TRBV7-9; J gene: TRBJ2-7; CDR3 protein: CASSSQLAVAYEQYF
V gene: TRBV6-1; J gene: TRBJ1-4; CDR3 protein: CASSEKVGTGDGKLFF
V gene: TRBV18; J gene: TRBJ1-1; CDR3 protein: CASSGDREVSPEAFF
V gene: TRBV28; J gene: TRBJ2-4; CDR3 protein: CASRTGGDIQYF
V gene: TRBV9; J gene: TRBJ2-3; CDR3 protein: CASSVQQNTDTQYF
V gene: TRBV7-9; J gene: TRBJ2-5; CDR3 protein: CASSPTGTAQETQYF
V gene: TRBV9; J gene: TRBJ2-2; CDR3 protein: CASSVKRDGANTGELFF
V gene: TRBV5-1; J gene: TRBJ2-3; CDR3 protein: CASSWGETSGTDTQYF
V gene: TRBV15; J gene: TRBJ2-6; CDR3 protein: CATSREQLLTGANVLTF
V gene: TRBV4-2; J gene: TRBJ2-5; CDR3 protein: CASSQDRTSGRWETQYF
V gene: TRBV6-1; J gene: TRBJ2-2; CDR3 protein: CASSWDSAPSGELFF
V gene: TRBV9; J gene: TRBJ2-7; CDR3 protein: CASSVAWTGAQYF
V gene: TRBV30; J gene: TRBJ1-5; CDR3 protein: CAGSGQGYQPQHF
V gene: TRBV27; J gene: TRBJ2-7; CDR3 protein: CASSLSASGSYEQYF
V gene: TRBV5-1; J gene: TRBJ1-2; CDR3 protein: CASSSRTGPYGYTF
V gene: TRBV7-9; J gene: TRBJ1-2; CDR3 protein: CASSLGDRAGRGGYTF